What follows is one T cell receptor (beta chain) and its context. No antigen is known for it. The sample originates from a study of OX40 agonist ivuxolimab in advanced cancers. Study context: Ivuxolimab, an antibody that agonizes OX40 (CD134), was administered to the patients. Study-wide findings and caveats: The authors did not determine the antigen specificity of the expanded peripheral T cells. More expanded clones were seen, on average, in CD8+ T cells than in CD4+.

Germline V gene sequence: CDR1 SGHVT, CDR2 SQSDAQ. The CDR3 sequence is 12 residues long. Losses at the gene ends were 7 bases for V and 6 bases for J; bases not matched to a gene: 3. Method: immunoSEQ multiplex PCR; TCRdb's copy keeps in-frame clones and lacks some. Here the sample spans approximately 24,000 clones, more than 80% being singletons. The chain links TRBV7-4 to TRBJ1-5; 7 bases agree with TRBD1. The sequence derives from an adult with an advanced solid tumor such as melanoma, head and neck, liver or kidney cancer. Specimen: CD4+ or CD8+ T cells sorted from blood, collected in a trial of the OX40 agonist ivuxolimab. DNA of the CDR3: TGTGCCAGCAAGAGACAGGGTCAGCCCCAGCATTTT. As protein: CASKRQGQPQHF.